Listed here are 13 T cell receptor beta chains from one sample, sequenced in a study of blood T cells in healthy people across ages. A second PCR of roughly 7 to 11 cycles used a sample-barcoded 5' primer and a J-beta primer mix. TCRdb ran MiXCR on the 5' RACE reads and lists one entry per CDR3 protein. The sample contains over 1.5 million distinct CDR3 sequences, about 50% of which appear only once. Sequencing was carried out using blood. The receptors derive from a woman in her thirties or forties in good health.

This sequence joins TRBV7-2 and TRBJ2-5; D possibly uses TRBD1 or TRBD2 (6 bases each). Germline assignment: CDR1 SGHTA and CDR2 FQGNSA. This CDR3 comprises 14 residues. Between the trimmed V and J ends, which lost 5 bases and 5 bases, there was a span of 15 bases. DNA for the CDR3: TGTGCCAGCAGCCCTGGAGGGGGGATGGAGACCCAGTACTTC. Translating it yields CASSPGGGMETQYF.

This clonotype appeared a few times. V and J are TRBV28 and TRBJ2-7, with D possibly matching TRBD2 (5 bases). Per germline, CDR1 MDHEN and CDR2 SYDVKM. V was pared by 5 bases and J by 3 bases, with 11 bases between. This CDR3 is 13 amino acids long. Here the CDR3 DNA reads TGTGCCAGCAGTCGGAGGATCAGCTACGAGCAGTACTTC. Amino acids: CASSRRISYEQYF.

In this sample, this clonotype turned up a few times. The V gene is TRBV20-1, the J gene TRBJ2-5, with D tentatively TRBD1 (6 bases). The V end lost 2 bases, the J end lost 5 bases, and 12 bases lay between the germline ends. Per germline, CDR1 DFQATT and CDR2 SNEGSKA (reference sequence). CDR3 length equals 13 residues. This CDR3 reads CSARKYQGETQYF. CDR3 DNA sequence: TGCAGTGCTAGAAAATATCAGGGGGAGACCCAGTACTTC.

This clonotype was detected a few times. Here the CDR3 DNA reads TGCAGTGCTGCTTCAAAGACCGAAGCTTTCTTT. Translation: CSAASKTEAFF. The V and J genes are TRBV20-1 and TRBJ1-1; D unclear. Between the trimmed V and J ends, which lost 5 bases and 8 bases, there was a span of 12 bases. The CDR3 has 11 amino acids. Per the germline V gene, CDR1 is DFQATT and CDR2 is SNEGSKA (reference sequence).

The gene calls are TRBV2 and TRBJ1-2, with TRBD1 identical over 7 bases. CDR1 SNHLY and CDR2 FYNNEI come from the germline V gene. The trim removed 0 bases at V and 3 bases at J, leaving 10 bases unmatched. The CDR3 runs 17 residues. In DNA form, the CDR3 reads TGTGCCAGCAGTGAAGCGCTTCCGACAGGGTCTGACTATGGCTACACCTTC. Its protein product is CASSEALPTGSDYGYTF.

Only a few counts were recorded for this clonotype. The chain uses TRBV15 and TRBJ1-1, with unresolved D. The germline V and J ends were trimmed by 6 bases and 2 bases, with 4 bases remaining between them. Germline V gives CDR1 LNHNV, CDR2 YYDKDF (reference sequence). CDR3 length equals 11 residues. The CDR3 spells CATSLNTEAFF. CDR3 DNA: TGTGCCACCAGTCTCAACACTGAAGCTTTCTTT.

DNA of the CDR3: TGTGCCAGCAGCCCGGGGACAGGGGGGGATGAGACCCAGTACTTC. This sequence encodes CASSPGTGGDETQYF. This chain joins TRBV7-8 and TRBJ2-5; 11 bases fit TRBD1. Germline V gene sequence: CDR1 SGHVS, CDR2 FQNEAQ. The CDR3 is made up of 15 amino acids. V trimming: 5 bases; J trimming: 5 bases; junction bases outside the gene matches: 7. Full variable domain (rest looked up from reference TRBV7-8 and TRBJ2-5): GAGVSQSPRYKVAKRGQDVALRCDPISGHVSLFWYQQALGQGPEFLTYFQNEAQLDKSGLPSDRFFAERPEGSVSTLKIQRTQQEDSAVYLCASSPGTGGDETQYFGPGTRLLVL.

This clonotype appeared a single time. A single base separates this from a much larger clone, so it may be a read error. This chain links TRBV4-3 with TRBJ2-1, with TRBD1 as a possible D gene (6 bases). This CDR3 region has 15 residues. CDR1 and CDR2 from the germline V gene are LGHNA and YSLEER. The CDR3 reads CDSSQGGRADNEQFF. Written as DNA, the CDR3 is TGCGACAGCAGCCAAGGGGGAAGGGCCGACAATGAGCAGTTCTTC.

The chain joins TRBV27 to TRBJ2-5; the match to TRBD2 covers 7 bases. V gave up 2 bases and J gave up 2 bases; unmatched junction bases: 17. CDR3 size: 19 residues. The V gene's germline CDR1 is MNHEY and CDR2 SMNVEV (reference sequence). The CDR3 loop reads CASSLRRAFREGQQETQYF. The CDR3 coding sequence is TGTGCCAGCAGTTTACGACGTGCTTTTAGGGAGGGCCAACAAGAGACCCAGTACTTC.

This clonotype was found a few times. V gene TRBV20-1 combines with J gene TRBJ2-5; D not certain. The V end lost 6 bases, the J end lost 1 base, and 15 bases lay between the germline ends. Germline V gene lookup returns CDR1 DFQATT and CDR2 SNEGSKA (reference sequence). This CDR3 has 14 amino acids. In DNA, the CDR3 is TGCAGTGCCAGGCCCCCGGCGATCCAAGAGACCCAGTACTTC. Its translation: CSARPPAIQETQYF.

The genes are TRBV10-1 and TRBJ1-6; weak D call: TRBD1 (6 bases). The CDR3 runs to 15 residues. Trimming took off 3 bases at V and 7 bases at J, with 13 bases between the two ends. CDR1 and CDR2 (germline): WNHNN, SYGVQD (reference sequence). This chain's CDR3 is CASSDSRTENSPLHF. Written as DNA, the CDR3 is TGCGCCAGCAGTGACAGCCGGACAGAAAATTCACCCCTCCACTTT.

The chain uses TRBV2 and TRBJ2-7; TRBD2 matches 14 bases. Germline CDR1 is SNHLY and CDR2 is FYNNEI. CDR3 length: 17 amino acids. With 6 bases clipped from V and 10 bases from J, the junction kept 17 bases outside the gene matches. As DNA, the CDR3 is TGTGCCAGCAGAAACGCTTTTCAGACTAGCGGGGGGGAGTCCCAGTACTTC. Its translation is CASRNAFQTSGGESQYF.

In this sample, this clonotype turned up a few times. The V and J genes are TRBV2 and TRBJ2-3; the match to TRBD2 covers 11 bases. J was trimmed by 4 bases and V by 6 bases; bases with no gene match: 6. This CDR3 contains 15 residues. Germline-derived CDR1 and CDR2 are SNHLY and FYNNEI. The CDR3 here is CASRRLAGSPDTQYF. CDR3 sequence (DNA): TGTGCCAGCAGGAGACTAGCGGGGTCCCCAGATACGCAGTATTTT. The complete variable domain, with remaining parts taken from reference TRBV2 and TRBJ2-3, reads EPEVTQTPSHQVTQMGQEVILRCVPISNHLYFYWYRQILGQKVEFLVSFYNNEISEKSEIFDDQFSVERPDGSNFTLKIRSTKLEDSAMYFCASRRLAGSPDTQYFGPGTRLTVL.